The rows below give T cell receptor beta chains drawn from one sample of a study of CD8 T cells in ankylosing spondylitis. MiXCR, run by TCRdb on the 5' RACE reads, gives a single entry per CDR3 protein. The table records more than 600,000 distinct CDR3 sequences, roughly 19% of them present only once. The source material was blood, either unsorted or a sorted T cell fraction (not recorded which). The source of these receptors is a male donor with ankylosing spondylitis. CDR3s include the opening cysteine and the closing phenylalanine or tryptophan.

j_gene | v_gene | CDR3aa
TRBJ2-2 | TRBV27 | CASSSELENTGELFF
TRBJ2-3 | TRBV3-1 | CASSQGDSDTQYF
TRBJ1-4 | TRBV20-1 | CSARRAATNEKLFF
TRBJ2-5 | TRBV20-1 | CSARGTAGGYSQETQYF
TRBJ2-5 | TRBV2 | CARTSGGFQETQYF
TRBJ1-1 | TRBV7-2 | CASSLAGRGPLMNTEAFF
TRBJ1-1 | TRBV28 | CASNDRSAEAFF
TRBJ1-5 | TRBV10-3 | CAISESGQPQHF
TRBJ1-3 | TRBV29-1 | CSVAVQGAGNTIYF
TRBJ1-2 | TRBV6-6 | CASTSWTVGGYTF
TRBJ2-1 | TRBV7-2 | CASSRLEGGVNEQFF
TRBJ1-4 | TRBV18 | CASSPGATHEKLFF
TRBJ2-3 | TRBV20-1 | CRPGGDVGDTQYF
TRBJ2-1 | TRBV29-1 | CSVGLAGGDEQFF
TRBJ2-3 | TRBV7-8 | CASIPLVGGVGRTDTQYF
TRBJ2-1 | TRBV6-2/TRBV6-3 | CASSYSRVHEQFF
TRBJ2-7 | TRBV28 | CASTLRQTIYEQYF
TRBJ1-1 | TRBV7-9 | CASSFGSTTEAFF
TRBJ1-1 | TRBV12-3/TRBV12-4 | CASTQGQVNTEAFF
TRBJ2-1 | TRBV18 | CASSPQGTGYNEQFF
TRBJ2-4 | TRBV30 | CACTGRSDIQYF
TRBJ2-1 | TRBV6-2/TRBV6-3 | CASSYRYNEQFF
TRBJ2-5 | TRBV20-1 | CSARVGLAGTETQYF
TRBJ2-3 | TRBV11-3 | CASSRSTGGIVDTQYF
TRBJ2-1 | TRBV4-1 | CASSQGAGAIRFF
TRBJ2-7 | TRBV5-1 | CASSLDGTSGTYEQYF
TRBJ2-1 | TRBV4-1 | CASSQGSSERYNEQFF
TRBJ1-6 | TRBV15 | CATSRDLNNSPLHF
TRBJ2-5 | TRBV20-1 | CSARDWRGAEETQYF
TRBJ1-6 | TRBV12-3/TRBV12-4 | CASSLEGHGSPLHF
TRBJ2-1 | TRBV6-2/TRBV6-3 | CASSYSPSADREPYNEQFF
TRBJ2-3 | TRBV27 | CASSLIGQPDTQYF
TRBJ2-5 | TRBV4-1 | CASSRPGQETQYF
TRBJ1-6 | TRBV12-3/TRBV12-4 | CASSLGVPSAPLHF
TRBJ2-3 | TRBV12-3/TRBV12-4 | CASNIAGGPSDTQYF
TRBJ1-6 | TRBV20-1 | CSASPSGTQPLSYNSPLHF
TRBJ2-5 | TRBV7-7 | CASSFRLATQETQYF
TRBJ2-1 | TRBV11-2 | CASSLLEGSSYNEQFF
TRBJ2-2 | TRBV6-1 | CASSPGTGQYGELFF
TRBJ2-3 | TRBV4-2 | CASSKLDGISSTDTQYF
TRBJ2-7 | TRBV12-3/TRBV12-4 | CASSLPGASYEQYF
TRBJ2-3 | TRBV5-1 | CASRPEADTQYF
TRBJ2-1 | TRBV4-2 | CASSQEGWSGAYNEQFF
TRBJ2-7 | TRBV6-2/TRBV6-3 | CASHHGGIDYEQYF
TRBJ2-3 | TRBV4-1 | CASSQPLASTDTQYF
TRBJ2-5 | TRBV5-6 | CASSFAPGTLKETQYF
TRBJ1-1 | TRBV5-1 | CASSLESGALEAFF
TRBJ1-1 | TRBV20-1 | CSARGRKVMNTEAFF
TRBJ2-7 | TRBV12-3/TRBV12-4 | CASARDRAIREQYF
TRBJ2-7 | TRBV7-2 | CASSSLLTSNEQYF
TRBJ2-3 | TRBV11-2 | CASTPLGREDTQYF
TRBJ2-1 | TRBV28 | CASSSFDEQFF
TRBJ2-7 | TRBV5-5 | CASRQTGSHEQYF